Given below is one T cell receptor beta chain in context. Its specific antigen is unknown. Nothing much larger sits one base from this clone, and base qualities are not available. The data are from a study of shared clonotypes between healthy human individuals (dated by TCRdb to 2019 to 2021). Background on the whole study: The cohort included a few men and a couple of women between 18 and 49 years of age. For each donor, CD4 naive and CD4 memory were each run on three plates, CD8 naive on two plates, and CD8 memory on one plate. Blood TCR repertoires of about five healthy adults were deeply sequenced to estimate repertoire size and the extent of clonotype sharing between individuals. To increase sequencing depth and limit assay-specific biases, TCR repertoire library preparation and sequencing were carried out by different laboratories using diverse techniques. Per donor, leukapheresis produced somewhere between about 0.94 and 10 billion PBMCs. Overall study results and their limits: Naive subsets generally had larger estimated clonotype richness than memory subsets did. Sampling was restricted to blood, and TCR repertoires in tissue are likely to differ from TCR repertoires in blood. The genetic and exposure-history diversity represented was limited by the small number of donors. Compared with non-shared clonotypes, the clonotypes found in all four sorted-subset donors had higher generation probabilities. Incomplete sequencing was indicated by rarefaction of sorted-subset datasets, despite the large sequencing depth. Roughly 5.2% of naive CD4, around 3.5% of naive CD8, about 2.1% of memory CD4, and over 0.35% of memory CD8 clonotypes were shared across a few donors. Based on pairwise subsampling, the degree of clonotype sharing among donors was expected to be affected by sequencing depth.

Including cysteine and phenylalanine, the CDR3 has 12 amino acids. Solely the CDR3 DNA is kept, with 36 bases framed from the first base. Between the V and J ends, shortened by 4 bases and 7 bases respectively, the junction contains 8 bases. CDR1 and CDR2, per the germline V gene (reference sequence), are GTSNPN and SVGIG. Using the deep immunoSEQ assay, TCR CDR3 regions were amplified from genomic DNA by multiplex PCR. Extracted genomic DNA from each cell subset was distributed evenly across all wells of several immunoSEQ 96-well plates, and each plate was treated as a replicate. For sorted subsets, roughly 0.2 ug genomic DNA, equal to about 30,000 T cell genomes, was loaded into each replicate PCR. The purified libraries were quantified using a Qubit 3.0 fluorometer, sized with a Bioanalyzer 2100, and then quantified again using the KAPA Library Quantification kit. A separate single-read 150-cycle Illumina NextSeq 550 flow cell was used to sequence each immunoSEQ 96-well plate. The paper's data handling went like this. Because only junctional sequences without quality scores were contained in the immunoSEQ output, filtering matching that applied to full-length reads could not be performed. Sequences were annotated with PyIR, a Python wrapper for IgBLAST v1.9, using IMGT germline references to assign V/J genes and CDR3. Any read was removed if the V/J assignment was weak (E-value above 1e-6), the CDR3 was missing, or the read contained stop codons, out-of-frame junctions, or ambiguous translated residues. A V3J clonotype was defined by an identical inferred V gene, J gene, and CDR3 amino acid sequence. Percentage overlap between repertoires was calculated by dividing the number of shared unique clonotypes by the size of the smaller repertoire. Richness of each repertoire was evaluated using RTK rarefaction, the Chao1 estimator, and Recon v2.1 estimates of unobserved clonotypes. OLGA was used to compute generation probabilities for all TCRbeta clonotypes that the gDNA method yielded from a handful of donors. TCRdb took this table from immuneACCESS and kept in-frame rearrangements with V and J called. Such tables lack part of the clones; where checked against another copy, unresolved V genes explain under half of the gap, and the rest is unexplained. That table gives V, J and clone size, and the DNA gave D and trimming. This sample has millions of clones in its table, and around 95% of those were observed once. Roughly 0.13% of the sample lies in the top ten.

The donors were healthy, HIV-negative adults with no recently reported acute infections or vaccinations. Only Caucasian adults living in Nashville, Tennessee, USA were represented among the donors. Magnetic negative selection was used to enrich CD4+ T cells, after which naive cells were positively selected on CD45RA and the negative fraction became the memory subset. Blood was collected by leukapheresis, and PBMCs were isolated by Ficoll-Histopaque density gradient centrifugation and then cryopreserved in liquid nitrogen vapor phase. Analytical flow cytometry was used to check the purity and quantity of every magnetically sorted T cell population. Genomic DNA was isolated from every sorted fraction and measured by UV absorbance on a Nanodrop 2000c.

The sequence links TRBV30 to TRBJ1-6; a tentative D call is TRBD1 (5 bases match). This receptor was identified in a man aged 18 to 29 in good health. Sequencing was carried out using naive CD4+ T cells sorted from blood. The label giving this sample's cell subset or site can be read as: CD45RA+ positively selected. The nucleotide sequence is TGTGCCTGGATTCAGGGAAATTCACCCCTCCACTTT. This gives the protein CAWIQGNSPLHF. Extended through the reference TRBV30 and TRBJ1-6 proteins, this CDR3 yields the full variable domain: SQTIHQWPATLVQPVGSPLSLECTVEGTSNPNLYWYRQAAGRGLQLLFYSVGIGQISSEVPQNLSASRPQDRQFILSSKKLLLSDSGFYLCAWIQGNSPLHFGNGTRLTVT.